The TCR beta chain under discussion was sequenced for a study of T cells expressing NK-cell markers. Study overall: From sorted CD3+CD56+NKG2C+, CD3+CD56+NKG2C- and CD3+CD56-NKG2C+ T cells came the TCR beta repertoires. Study-wide results and caveats: HCMV specificity was not established for the expanded NKG2C+ T cell clones. Several donors likewise had their CD3+CD56-NKG2C+ fraction led by these clonotypes.

The CDR3 is 14 residues long. Germline V gene lookup returns CDR1 LNHDA and CDR2 SQIVND (reference sequence). As for this clonotype: Its target is not known.

5'RACE template switching built TCR beta cDNA with unique molecular identifiers. TCRdb re-called the 5' RACE reads and catalogs CDR3 proteins one per entry, DNA excluded. The specimen's table records about 120,000 distinct CDR3 sequences. This rearrangement joins TRBV19 to TRBJ2-1; TCRdb lists TRBD2, though no DNA is available to test this call. Sample: blood T cells: a sorted CD56 or NKG2C T cell subset, CD4+ or CD8+ T cells, or bulk PBMC T cells (not recorded which). The origin of this receptor is a woman between 18 and 70 years old in good health. This CDR3 is CASTRLAGENEQFF.